A single TCR beta chain is shown here with its context. What it binds is unknown. Deep-level settings were used for running the assay. TCRdb keeps only in-frame clones here, not all; method: immunoSEQ multiplex PCR. The sample lists 2 million to 3 million clones, 90% to 95% occurring once. The data were taken from a study of shared clonotypes between healthy human individuals. Notes on the study in general: Among several donors, 4.5% to 5.5% of naive CD4 clonotypes were found in common.

The CDR3 has 14 residues. Germline V gene lookup returns CDR1 SEHNR and CDR2 FQNEAQ (reference sequence). V was shortened by 7 bases and J by 1 base, with 13 bases between the two germline ends. This receptor was identified in a man aged 18 to 30 in good health. Some clones in this sample may be carry-over from other donors' samples. The chain employs TRBV7-9 and TRBJ1-1, with D unresolved. Sequences were obtained from naive CD4+ T cells from PBMCs. Subset in this sample: CD45RA+ positively selected. The CDR3: CASTFYDGNTEAFF. CDR3 nucleotide sequence: TGTGCCAGCACTTTCTATGACGGGAACACTGAAGCTTTCTTT.